This T cell receptor beta chain originates from a study of T cell clonality in common variable immunodeficiency. Trimming took 2 bases from V and 0 from J, leaving 8 bases between them. The germline V gene has CDR1 GTSNPN and CDR2 SVGIG (reference sequence). This CDR3 region has 14 residues. Study outcomes and limitations: Compared with controls, CVID subjects had fewer shared TCRbeta clones. Fewer deletions and N-nucleotide insertions were reportedly seen in common variable immunodeficiency TCR beta sequences. Authors noted CVID clonality's cause needs subpopulation repertoire sequencing.

This clone was seen at least ten times. The target antigen is unknown. From the germline J gene comes the end of the CDR3, since the read stops 3 residues before it. Equal genomic DNA amounts from CVID and control samples were sequenced. Libraries were prepared by immunoSEQ multiplex PCR; TCRdb keeps only in-frame clonotypes and omits some of them. The data show around 25,000 clones, with none appearing a single time. The genes are TRBV30 and TRBJ1-3; D may be TRBD1 (5 bases). The receptor's source is a human donor with common variable immunodeficiency. The sample consisted of peripheral blood mononuclear cells. The chain's CDR3 is CAWSKTGSGNTIYF. The DNA read from the CDR3 is TGTGCCTGGAGTAAAACAGGCTCTGGAAACACC.